A single T cell receptor beta chain is shown here with its context. This sample also contains other DNA sequences that code for the same CDR3. Unsorted samples relied on around 100 million PBMCs, which served as the source of genomic DNA. At deep level, the assay was performed. The quantity of DNA used in unsorted PBMC replicate PCRs was about 0.3 ug, corresponding to about 30,000 T cell genomes. The authors' processing: Junction-only sequences without quality scores came from ImmunoSEQ, so filtering differed. Sequenced by immunoSEQ multiplex PCR; TCRdb stores in-frame clones only, minus some. That table supplies the V and J calls and clone size; D and trimming were determined from the DNA. The table includes fewer than 650,000 clones, roughly four fifths detected once. The data were obtained in a study of shared clonotypes between healthy human individuals. Trimming removed 2 bases at V and 4 bases at J, with 9 bases between. The CDR3 has 13 amino acids. CDR1 and CDR2 from the germline V gene are SGHTA and FQGNSA.

The sample comprised PBMCs. This rearrangement joins TRBV7-2 to TRBJ2-7; D ambiguous. This TCR was recovered from a woman in her thirties or forties in good health. Some clones in this sample may be carry-over from other donors' samples. This chain's CDR3 is CASSLQRGYEQYF. The CDR3 nucleotides are TGTGCCAGCAGCTTACAGAGAGGATACGAGCAGTACTTC.